This is a list of T cell receptor beta chains from one sample in a study of breast tumors, draining lymph nodes, adjacent tissues. One entry per CDR3 protein results from TCRdb running MiXCR on the multiplex PCR reads. The sample holds tens of thousands of distinct CDR3 sequences, approximately 63% seen once. Source material: breast tumor tissue. The receptors originated from a female donor with breast cancer. Some clones in this sample may be carry-over from other donors' samples. Each CDR3 is given without its conserved first and last residue.

cdr3_length,v_call,cdr3_aa
13,TRBV24-1,ATSDSRQSFYGYT
13,TRBV2,ASSRTSGRLNEQF
9,TRBV7-9,ASSLAPRYT
13,TRBV3-1,ASSQVGLAANEQF
13,TRBV15,ATSRDLGLNTEAF
10,TRBV20-1,SARAGYNEQF
14,TRBV6-2/TRBV6-3,ASSYTSGGVYNEQF
13,TRBV10-3,AISESTASTDTQY
12,TRBV2,ASKGTSGGREQY
19,TRBV19,ASSIVRGRISTGGFDQPQH
11,TRBV20-1,SAQGQFTYEQY
11,TRBV6-2/TRBV6-3,ASRVRQISALH
11,TRBV29-1,SVGNSGANVLT